What follows are 23 T cell receptor beta chains derived from one specimen sequenced in a study of a mutant IDH1 vaccine in newly diagnosed glioma. The time point: week 23, last vaccination. Alongside topical imiquimod, each dose of vaccine comprised 300 ug of mutant IDH1 20-mer peptide. What these receptors recognize is not known. Only in-frame clones appear in the TCRdb table, and some are missing; sequencing was by immunoSEQ multiplex PCR. The table lists tens of thousands of clones, 75% to 90% of them singletons. The specimen was PBMCs, collected from a glioma patient whose treatment included an IDH1 peptide vaccine. These receptors came from a woman aged 45-59 years with glioma.

The rearrangement uses TRBV7-8 and TRBJ2-6; D unresolved. CDR1 is SGHVS and CDR2 is FQNEAQ in the germline V gene. CDR3 length equals 12 residues. V was shortened by 5 bases and J by 6 bases, with 5 bases between the two germline ends. The CDR3 region has the DNA TGTGCCAGCAGCACGGAGGCCAACGTCCTGACTTTC. This translates into CASSTEANVLTF. The full variable domain, completed using reference TRBV7-8 and TRBJ2-6, is GAGVSQSPRYKVAKRGQDVALRCDPISGHVSLFWYQQALGQGPEFLTYFQNEAQLDKSGLPSDRFFAERPEGSVSTLKIQRTQQEDSAVYLCASSTEANVLTFGAGSRLTVL.

The V and J genes are TRBV7-9 and TRBJ2-2; 9 bases map to TRBD1. The CDR3 runs 16 residues. Germline V gene sequence: CDR1 SEHNR, CDR2 FQNEAQ (reference sequence). Germline trimming cut 1 base from V and 5 bases from J; bases unmatched to any gene: 5. For the CDR3, the DNA is TGTGCCAGCAGCTTAGAAGGGACAGGGCGGACCGGGGAGCTGTTTTTT. It yields the protein CASSLEGTGRTGELFF.

The chain links TRBV21-1 to TRBJ2-1; TRBD2, the table's D call, lacks a check against the DNA. TRBV21-1 is shown as a pseudogene. The length of the CDR3 is 19 residues. CDR3 residues: CASRTVSGALFHLYNEQFF. The CDR3 nucleotides are TGTGCCAGCCGGACGGTTAGCGGGGCCCTCTTCCACCTCTACAATGAGCAGTTCTTC.

The rearrangement uses TRBV6-5 and TRBJ1-1; the D gene is possibly TRBD1 (5 bases). Trimming stripped 2 bases from V and 3 bases from J, with 13 bases between. CDR1 and CDR2 (germline): MNHEY, SVGAGI. The CDR3 loop spans 15 amino acids. In DNA form, the CDR3 reads TGTGCCAGCAGTTACCTGGGGGTACGGGACACTGAAGCTTTCTTT. It translates to CASSYLGVRDTEAFF.

J is TRBJ1-2 and V is TRBV28; D unclear. The germline gives CDR1 MDHEN, CDR2 SYDVKM. This CDR3 is built from 14 residues. The V and J ends lost 6 bases and 0 bases respectively, with 11 bases between them. This chain's CDR3 is CASSRWASNYGYTF. CDR3 nucleotides: TGTGCCAGCAGCCGCTGGGCATCTAACTATGGCTACACCTTC.

The chain links TRBV11-2 to TRBJ2-3; TRBD2 agrees at 7 bases. Germline CDR1 SGHAT, CDR2 FQNNGV. The J segment lost 4 bases and the V segment lost 3 bases, leaving 10 bases of the junction unmatched. CDR3 size: 16 residues. CDR3 loop: CASSFRGRDISDTQYF. CDR3 DNA sequence: TGTGCCAGCAGCTTCCGCGGGAGAGATATCTCAGATACGCAGTATTTT.

This chain joins TRBV5-1 and TRBJ2-3; D might be TRBD1 or TRBD2, each matching 5 bases. There are 16 residues in the CDR3. The ends were cut back, 0 bases at V and 4 bases at J, with 15 bases in the middle. Germline lookup yields CDR1 SGHRS and CDR2 YFSETQ. This CDR3 reads CASSLVGASVADTQYF. CDR3 nucleotide sequence: TGCGCCAGCAGCTTGGTCGGGGCGTCGGTGGCAGATACGCAGTATTTT.

The V and J genes are TRBV9 and TRBJ2-1; 9 positions match TRBD2. The CDR3 has 16 amino acids. The V and J ends lost 4 bases and 7 bases, in that order; junction bases with no gene match: 12. CDR1 SGDLS and CDR2 YYNGEE come from the germline V gene. The CDR3: CASSPLPGLAANEQFF. The DNA for the CDR3 is TGTGCCAGCAGCCCTCTTCCGGGACTAGCAGCGAATGAGCAGTTCTTC.

The J gene is TRBJ2-7, the V gene TRBV5-1, with 11 bases that match TRBD2. Germline CDR1 reads SGHRS; CDR2 reads YFSETQ. The CDR3 consists of 17 residues. V lost 3 bases, J lost 3 bases, and 11 bases stayed unmatched. CDR3 sequence (DNA): TGCGCCAGCAGCTCTATGGGGGGGACTAGCGGTAACTACGAGCAGTACTTC. It yields the protein CASSSMGGTSGNYEQYF.

The V gene is TRBV10-2, the J gene TRBJ2-7, with TRBD1 identical over 8 bases. From germline, CDR1 is WSHSY and CDR2 SAAADI. The V gene end was trimmed by 2 bases and the J gene end by 6 bases; junction bases not matched to a gene: 6. This CDR3 contains 14 residues. Here the CDR3 reads CASSEPRGLGEQYF. The CDR3 bases are TGCGCCAGCAGTGAGCCCAGGGGGCTCGGCGAGCAGTACTTC.

The chain employs TRBV28 and TRBJ2-6; D uncertain. The CDR3 consists of 14 residues. Deletions cut 2 bases from V and 0 bases from J, with 2 bases between. Germline assignment: CDR1 MDHEN and CDR2 SYDVKM. The CDR3 DNA reads TGTGCCAGCAGTTTACTCTCTGGGGCCAACGTCCTGACTTTC. This translates into CASSLLSGANVLTF.

This sequence joins TRBV6-6 and TRBJ1-6, with D tentatively TRBD1 (5 bases). Trimming removed 7 bases from V and 0 bases from J, with 13 bases in between. The CDR3 loop spans 16 amino acids. From germline, CDR1 is MNHNY and CDR2 SVGAGI (reference sequence). The DNA of the CDR3 is TGTGCCAGCATTCCGGGACTGAGCTCCTATAATTCACCCCTCCACTTT. Amino acids: CASIPGLSSYNSPLHF.

Points on this clone: The germline gene is not matched at one end of the junction; a read error may be the cause. The chain employs TRBV7-7 and TRBJ2-5, with 9 positions matching TRBD1. CDR1 is SSHAT and CDR2 is FNYEAQ in the germline V gene (reference sequence). The CDR3 loop spans 15 amino acids. CDR3 sequence reads: CASSRGQGMGETQYF. In DNA, the CDR3 is TGTGCTAGCAGCAGGGGACAGGGAATGGGAGAGACCCAGTACTTC.

This chain joins TRBV11-2 and TRBJ2-7; 9 bases line up with TRBD1. The CDR3 runs to 15 residues. The germline V gene encodes CDR1 SGHAT and CDR2 FQNNGV. V lost 6 bases and J lost 5; bases outside the gene matches: 11. CDR3 residues: CASRDWTGVSHEQYF. The DNA for the CDR3 is TGTGCCAGCAGAGACTGGACAGGGGTTTCCCACGAGCAGTACTTC.

The V and J genes are TRBV11-2 and TRBJ2-5; maybe TRBD2 (6 bases). The V gene lost 5 bases and the J gene lost 5 bases, with 12 bases spanning the gap. Per the germline V gene, CDR1 is SGHAT and CDR2 is FQNNGV. The CDR3 is 13 residues long. Written as DNA, the CDR3 is TGTGCCAGCAGCCCGGCGGGAAGGGAGACCCAGTACTTC. This sequence encodes CASSPAGRETQYF.

This clone was picked up one time. The gene calls are TRBV5-6 and TRBJ2-1, with D possibly matching TRBD2 (6 bases). Germline CDR1 SGHDT, CDR2 YYEEEE. The CDR3 spans 11 residues. V gave up 4 bases and J gave up 12 bases, with 11 bases separating them. Written as DNA, the CDR3 is TGTGCCAGCAGCCGGGGGTCCTGGCAGTTCTTC. Amino acid sequence: CASSRGSWQFF.

The CDR3 is CASSPPGTPRGNEQFF. CDR3 nucleotide sequence: TGTGCCAGCTCACCACCCGGGACCCCGAGGGGCAATGAGCAGTTCTTC. The gene calls are TRBV18 and TRBJ2-1, with D perhaps given as TRBD1 or TRBD2 (5 bases each). Germline CDR1 KGHSH, CDR2 LQKENI. The ends were cut back, 0 bases at V and 6 bases at J, with 15 bases in the middle. This CDR3 is built from 16 residues.

This clone was seen just once. The chain couples TRBV27 to TRBJ2-7, with 14 bases aligning to TRBD2. After removal of 6 bases from V and 0 bases from J, the junction contained 1 base not matched to a gene. The CDR3 extends over 15 amino acids. Germline V gene sequence: CDR1 MNHEY, CDR2 SMNVEV (reference sequence). The CDR3 reads CASRGTSGSSYEQYF. The CDR3 coding sequence is TGTGCCAGCAGGGGGACTAGCGGGAGCTCCTACGAGCAGTACTTC.

This chain connects TRBV7-9 to TRBJ1-1; TRBD1 agrees at 8 bases. After removal of 5 bases from V and 6 bases from J, the junction contained 11 bases not matched to a gene. Germline CDR1 reads SEHNR; CDR2 reads FQNEAQ (reference sequence). The CDR3 runs to 15 residues. CDR3 bases: TGTGCCAGCAGCGGACAGGGCCCTTGGTCCGCTGAAGCTTTCTTT. It specifies CASSGQGPWSAEAFF.

This clone showed up just once. The chain uses TRBV11-2 and TRBJ2-1; 7 nucleotides agree with TRBD2. CDR1 and CDR2 from the germline V gene are SGHAT and FQNNGV. Trimming cost V 5 bases and J 8 bases; bases outside gene matches: 12. The CDR3 length is 15 residues. This chain's CDR3 is CASSDASGNRHEQFF. The CDR3, as DNA: TGTGCCAGCAGCGACGCTAGCGGAAACCGCCATGAGCAGTTCTTC.

This clone was counted a single time. V and J are TRBV27 and TRBJ2-7; 10 bases agree with TRBD2. The CDR3 is 18 residues long. J lost 0 bases, V lost 0 bases, and 8 bases had no gene match. CDR1 and CDR2 (germline): MNHEY, SMNVEV (reference sequence). The CDR3 sequence: CASSLSMISGRYSYEQYF. CDR3 sequence (DNA): TGTGCCAGCAGTTTATCCATGATTAGCGGGAGGTACTCCTACGAGCAGTACTTC.

This chain uses TRBV27 with TRBJ2-1; possible D gene TRBD1, 5 bases. Trimming shortened V by 4 bases and J by 9 bases, and 19 bases separated the two germline ends. This CDR3 is built from 15 residues. The V gene's germline CDR1 is MNHEY and CDR2 SMNVEV (reference sequence). Here the CDR3 reads CASSSDSSPRSEQFF. The CDR3 bases are TGTGCCAGCAGTTCCGACAGCTCCCCTAGGAGTGAGCAGTTCTTC.

V gene TRBV25-1 combines with J gene TRBJ1-6, with unresolved D. CDR3 length: 14 residues. Trimming left V 4 bases short and J 9 bases short, with 13 bases between. The germline CDR1 and CDR2 sequences are MGHDK and SYGVNS. The CDR3 DNA sequence: TGTGCCAGCAGTGTCCCGGGAGTAGGTTCACCCCTCCACTTT. Translated: CASSVPGVGSPLHF.